These T cell receptor beta chains were read from a single sample in a study of blood T cell repertoires in COVID-19. Clones were read by immunoSEQ multiplex PCR, and TCRdb kept only the in-frame ones, dropping some. The table lists 45,000 to 55,000 clones, roughly 83% of them singletons. Input material: peripheral blood. The receptors derive from a human donor in a cohort sampled during active COVID-19. CDR3s include the opening cysteine and the closing phenylalanine or tryptophan. The order of the fields is D gene, J gene, V gene, clone size, CDR3 protein, CDR3 DNA. D genes are given only for firm matches. Not every row has a clone size; where given, it reads once, few, many or a size class.

D: -
J: TRBJ1-6
V: TRBV5-6
size: many
CDR3: CASSLVQGDNSPLHF
DNA: TGTGCCAGCAGCTTGGTACAGGGTGACAATTCACCCCTCCACTTT

D: TRBD1
J: TRBJ2-1
V: TRBV5-6
size: few
CDR3: CASSWGQGGYNEQFF
DNA: TGTGCCAGCAGCTGGGGACAGGGAGGTTACAATGAGCAGTTCTTC

D: -
J: TRBJ1-1
V: TRBV28
size: -
CDR3: CAGGTAQDTEAFF
DNA: TGTGCCGGAGGGACGGCGCAGGACACTGAAGCTTTCTTT

D: -
J: TRBJ1-1
V: TRBV7-2
size: once
CDR3: CASSLRRGGNTEAFF
DNA: TGTGCCAGCAGCTTGCGAAGGGGCGGTAACACTGAAGCTTTCTTT

D: -
J: TRBJ2-2
V: TRBV10-3
size: -
CDR3: CAIRSPGNTGELFF
DNA: TGTGCCATCAGGTCCCCAGGGAACACCGGGGAGCTGTTTTTT

D: TRBD1
J: TRBJ1-2
V: TRBV9
size: -
CDR3: CASSATGGYRNGYTF
DNA: TGTGCCAGCAGCGCCACAGGGGGCTATAGGAATGGCTACACCTTC

D: -
J: TRBJ1-2
V: TRBV7-9
size: -
CDR3: CASSLDAGKGYTF
DNA: TGTGCCAGCAGCTTAGATGCAGGGAAGGGCTACACCTTC

D: -
J: TRBJ1-5
V: TRBV6-5
size: -
CDR3: CASAQNRFQPQHF
DNA: TGTGCCTCCGCTCAGAACAGATTCCAGCCCCAGCATTTT

D: -
J: TRBJ1-2
V: TRBV5-5
size: few
CDR3: CASSSRQDYGYTF
DNA: TGTGCCAGCAGCTCTCGACAGGACTATGGCTACACCTTC

D: TRBD2
J: TRBJ2-3
V: TRBV6-2/TRBV6-3
size: -
CDR3: CASSSVVAGGPGDTQYF
DNA: TGTGCCAGCAGTTCAGTGGTAGCGGGGGGCCCGGGAGATACGCAGTATTTT

D: TRBD1
J: TRBJ2-7
V: TRBV7-2
size: once
CDR3: CASSFTRDRGSYEQYF
DNA: TGTGCCAGCAGCTTTACCCGGGACAGGGGGTCGTACGAGCAGTACTTC

D: TRBD1
J: TRBJ1-1
V: TRBV18
size: -
CDR3: CASSLAGQLNTEAFF
DNA: TGTGCCAGCTCACTCGCGGGACAGCTAAACACTGAAGCTTTCTTT

D: TRBD1
J: TRBJ2-3
V: TRBV18
size: -
CDR3: CASSPPDRTDTQYF
DNA: TGTGCCAGCTCACCTCCGGACAGGACAGATACGCAGTATTTT

D: -
J: TRBJ1-3
V: TRBV6-5
size: -
CDR3: CASSYSMVSGNTIYF
DNA: TGTGCCAGCAGTTACTCGATGGTTAGTGGAAACACCATATATTTT

D: -
J: TRBJ2-2
V: TRBV4-2
size: once
CDR3: CASSPELTEYTGELFF
DNA: TGTGCCAGCAGCCCCGAGTTGACAGAATACACCGGGGAGCTGTTTTTT

D: TRBD1
J: TRBJ1-3
V: TRBV6-5
size: -
CDR3: CASSRDRVSGNTIYF
DNA: TGTGCCAGCAGCCGGGACAGGGTCTCTGGAAACACCATATATTTT

D: TRBD1
J: TRBJ1-2
V: TRBV19
size: -
CDR3: CASTPGQVTNYGYTF
DNA: TGTGCCAGTACCCCCGGACAGGTTACAAACTATGGCTACACCTTC

D: TRBD2
J: TRBJ2-2
V: TRBV11-2
size: -
CDR3: CASSSRGGYTGELFF
DNA: TGTGCCAGCAGCTCCCGGGGGGGTTACACCGGGGAGCTGTTTTTT

D: -
J: TRBJ2-7
V: TRBV5-6
size: -
CDR3: CASSLRQLSSYEQYF
DNA: TGTGCCAGCAGCTTGAGACAGTTAAGCTCCTACGAGCAGTACTTC

D: -
J: TRBJ2-7
V: TRBV3-1/TRBV3-2
size: -
CDR3: CASSPRSYEQYF
DNA: TGTGCCAGCAGCCCCCGCTCCTACGAGCAGTACTTC

D: -
J: TRBJ1-2
V: TRBV6-2/TRBV6-3
size: -
CDR3: CASGLAVEPYGYTF
DNA: TGTGCCAGCGGCCTAGCCGTCGAACCCTATGGCTACACCTTC

D: TRBD1
J: TRBJ1-5
V: TRBV18
size: few
CDR3: CASSPGGQGVFQPQHF
DNA: TGTGCCAGCTCACCGGGGGGACAGGGGGTTTTTCAGCCCCAGCATTTT

D: -
J: TRBJ1-5
V: TRBV25-1
size: few
CDR3: CASSAPGHDQPQHF
DNA: TGTGCCAGCAGTGCACCAGGACACGATCAGCCCCAGCATTTT

D: -
J: TRBJ1-1
V: TRBV27
size: -
CDR3: CASSLQGQGYTEAFF
DNA: TGTGCCAGCAGTTTACAGGGGCAGGGGTACACTGAAGCTTTCTTT

D: TRBD2
J: TRBJ2-3
V: TRBV18
size: -
CDR3: CASSPGTSGSTDTQYF
DNA: TGTGCCAGCTCACCGGGGACTAGCGGGAGCACAGATACGCAGTATTTT

D: TRBD1
J: TRBJ1-6
V: TRBV6-5
size: -
CDR3: CASRHRGQPNSPLHF
DNA: TGTGCCAGCAGACACCGGGGACAGCCTAATTCACCCCTCCACTTT

D: -
J: TRBJ1-2
V: TRBV29-1
size: -
CDR3: CSVAGSNYGYTF
DNA: TGCAGCGTTGCAGGGTCTAACTATGGCTACACCTTC

D: -
J: TRBJ1-6
V: TRBV5-1
size: -
CDR3: CASSLEALSSYNSPLHF
DNA: TGCGCCAGCAGCTTGGAAGCTCTAAGCTCCTATAATTCACCCCTCCACTTT

D: -
J: TRBJ2-3
V: TRBV5-4
size: -
CDR3: CATTGRTTFSTDTQYF
DNA: TGTGCCACCACGGGACGGACTACTTTTAGCACAGATACGCAGTATTTT

D: -
J: TRBJ2-6
V: TRBV19
size: -
CDR3: CASSLWGSSISGANVLTF
DNA: TGTGCCAGTAGTTTGTGGGGCAGTTCGATCTCTGGGGCCAACGTCCTGACTTTC

D: -
J: TRBJ1-3
V: TRBV5-4
size: -
CDR3: CASSLAGVHTIYF
DNA: TGTGCCAGCAGCTTGGCCGGGGTACACACCATATATTTT

D: TRBD1
J: TRBJ1-2
V: TRBV18
size: -
CDR3: CASSPGTGSSYGYTF
DNA: TGTGCCAGCTCACCAGGGACAGGGTCAAGCTATGGCTACACCTTC

D: TRBD2
J: TRBJ2-3
V: TRBV30
size: -
CDR3: CAWSQRGAGDTQYF
DNA: TGTGCCTGGAGTCAGCGGGGGGCCGGGGATACGCAGTATTTT

D: TRBD2
J: TRBJ2-3
V: TRBV11-2
size: -
CDR3: CASSKLAGGITDTQYF
DNA: TGTGCCAGCAGCAAGCTAGCGGGGGGAATAACAGATACGCAGTATTTT

D: -
J: TRBJ2-7
V: TRBV10-3
size: -
CDR3: CAIGGHLYEQYF
DNA: TGTGCCATCGGCGGGCACCTCTACGAGCAGTACTTC

D: -
J: TRBJ1-6
V: TRBV7-9
size: -
CDR3: CASSRDNSENSPLHF
DNA: TGTGCCAGCAGCCGGGACAACTCCGAGAATTCACCCCTCCACTTT

D: TRBD1
J: TRBJ1-2
V: TRBV5-6
size: -
CDR3: CASRTGIGYGYTF
DNA: TGTGCCAGCAGGACAGGGATCGGCTATGGCTACACCTTC

D: -
J: TRBJ1-1
V: TRBV11-1
size: -
CDR3: CASSFVKNTEAFF
DNA: TGTGCCAGCAGCTTCGTAAAGAACACTGAAGCTTTCTTT

D: TRBD1
J: TRBJ2-2
V: TRBV7-2
size: -
CDR3: CASSRSGGSNTGELFF
DNA: TGTGCCAGCAGCCGTTCAGGGGGCTCGAACACCGGGGAGCTGTTTTTT

D: -
J: TRBJ2-2
V: TRBV21-1
size: -
CDR3: CASSKEGRKKANTGELFF
DNA: TGTGCCAGCAGCAAAGAAGGCAGGAAGAAGGCGAACACCGGGGAGCTGTTTTTT

D: TRBD1
J: TRBJ2-5
V: TRBV19
size: few
CDR3: CASSLTGKETQYF
DNA: TGTGCCAGTAGTTTGACAGGGAAAGAGACCCAGTACTTC

D: -
J: TRBJ2-3
V: TRBV6-2/TRBV6-3
size: -
CDR3: CASSYPQGFADTQYF
DNA: TGTGCCAGCAGTTATCCTCAGGGTTTCGCAGATACGCAGTATTTT

D: -
J: TRBJ2-1
V: TRBV29-1
size: once
CDR3: CSVEGLVNEQFF
DNA: TGCAGCGTTGAAGGTCTAGTCAATGAGCAGTTCTTC

D: TRBD2
J: TRBJ2-1
V: TRBV7-7
size: -
CDR3: CASSPGGRLTYNEQFF
DNA: TGTGCCAGCAGCCCGGGGGGGCGTTTAACCTACAATGAGCAGTTCTTC

D: TRBD2
J: TRBJ2-5
V: TRBV27
size: -
CDR3: CASSLERTSGQETQYF
DNA: TGTGCCAGCAGTTTAGAGAGGACTAGCGGGCAAGAGACCCAGTACTTC

D: TRBD1
J: TRBJ1-2
V: TRBV6-2/TRBV6-3
size: once
CDR3: CASSAHTGAPYGYTF
DNA: TGTGCCAGCAGTGCCCACACAGGGGCGCCCTATGGCTACACCTTC

D: -
J: TRBJ2-6
V: TRBV3-1/TRBV3-2
size: -
CDR3: CASSHRGVSGANVLTF
DNA: TGTGCCAGCAGCCATCGGGGTGTGTCTGGGGCCAACGTCCTGACTTTC

D: TRBD2
J: TRBJ2-3
V: TRBV5-1
size: -
CDR3: CASRPGLAGGSDTQYF
DNA: TGCGCCAGCAGACCAGGACTAGCGGGGGGATCAGATACGCAGTATTTT

D: -
J: TRBJ2-5
V: TRBV7-9
size: -
CDR3: CASSFWLARQETQYF
DNA: TGTGCCAGCAGCTTTTGGCTAGCCCGGCAGGAGACCCAGTACTTC

D: -
J: TRBJ1-6
V: TRBV5-1
size: -
CDR3: CASSPEGGNSPLHF
DNA: TGCGCCAGCAGCCCCGAGGGTGGGAATTCACCCCTCCACTTT

D: TRBD1
J: TRBJ2-7
V: TRBV6-2/TRBV6-3
size: -
CDR3: CASSPGQGHTYEQYF
DNA: TGTGCCAGCAGTCCAGGACAGGGGCACACCTACGAGCAGTACTTC

D: TRBD1
J: TRBJ2-7
V: TRBV28
size: few
CDR3: CASSRGPGQGNF
DNA: TGTGCCAGCAGTAGGGGTCCGGGACAGGGAAACTTC

D: -
J: TRBJ1-1
V: TRBV30
size: -
CDR3: CAWEDRFTEAFF
DNA: TGTGCCTGGGAAGACAGGTTCACTGAAGCTTTCTTT

D: TRBD1
J: TRBJ2-3
V: TRBV7-2
size: -
CDR3: CASSYGTGRTDTQYF
DNA: TGTGCCAGCAGCTATGGGACAGGGAGAACAGATACGCAGTATTTT

D: -
J: TRBJ2-1
V: TRBV5-6
size: -
CDR3: CASSSGTANEQFF
DNA: TGTGCCAGCAGCTCCGGGACTGCAAATGAGCAGTTCTTC